This T cell receptor (beta chain) is drawn from a study of T cells in Graves' hyperthyroidism and ophthalmopathy. Study-level findings and limits: Ophthalmopathy got predicted by the model a median approximately six months before its onset.

This clonotype was seen at least ten times. As yet, its antigen is unknown. The CDR3 covers 15 residues. The J segment lost 5 bases and the V segment lost 3 bases, leaving 8 bases of the junction unmatched. CDR1 and CDR2 (germline): SGHNT, YYREEE (reference sequence). The source material, RNA transcripts, was used to amplify TCR beta CDR3 regions. An initial round of RT-PCR targeting the TCR CDR3 relied on the HTBI primer set. TCRdb recomputed calls from the multiplex PCR reads with MiXCR, one row per CDR3 protein. The table shows hundreds of thousands of distinct CDR3 sequences, with under 15% occurring only once.

The J gene is TRBJ1-1, the V gene TRBV5-4, with TRBD1 matching over 9 bases. The receptor was isolated from a woman between 18 and 29 years old with Graves' hyperthyroidism. The sample taken for sequencing was blood. CDR3 coding DNA: TGTGCCAGCAGCTCCCCCACAGGGGGCGGGACTGAAGCTTTCTTT. Residues: CASSSPTGGGTEAFF.